Presented here are 15 T cell receptor beta chains from one specimen sequenced in a study of control samples from healthy donors and cancer patients. The method was immunoSEQ multiplex PCR; TCRdb's version includes in-frame clones alone and lacks a portion of them. The data hold about 58,000 clones, with over 75% observed a single time. The sequencing input was PBMCs. The receptors originated from a woman aged 55-70 years with lung cancer.

The genes are TRBV19 and TRBJ1-2; tentatively, D is TRBD1 (5 bases). Germline-derived CDR1 and CDR2 are LNHDA and SQIVND (reference sequence). This CDR3 region has 15 residues. V gave up 10 bases and J gave up 0 bases, with 18 bases separating them. CDR3 sequence (DNA): TGTGCCACCACAGGTTTGTCAGCTACTAACTATGGCTACACCTTC. As protein: CATTGLSATNYGYTF.

This clone was counted a few times. V gene TRBV3-1 (or the pseudogene TRBV3-2) combines with J gene TRBJ1-1, with 9 bases fitting TRBD1. Unmatched junction bases numbered 8, after V lost 6 bases and J lost 3 bases. The V gene's germline CDR1 is LGHDT and CDR2 YNNKEL (reference sequence). The CDR3 is 15 residues long. In nucleotides, the CDR3 is TGTGCCAGCAGAAGGACAGGGGCCCTTCACACTGAAGCTTTCTTT. Translating gives CASRRTGALHTEAFF.

This rearrangement joins TRBV6-4 to TRBJ1-1, with D possibly being TRBD1 (6 bases). V lost 6 bases and J 1 base, leaving 9 bases between the germline ends. The CDR3 is made up of 13 amino acids. The germline gives CDR1 MRHNA, CDR2 SNTAGT. The CDR3 loop is CASSLQGNTEAFF. The CDR3 coding sequence is TGTGCCAGCAGCCTACAGGGGAACACTGAAGCTTTCTTT.

This chain uses TRBV15 with TRBJ2-7; 8 bases match TRBD2. The CDR3 is 12 amino acids. J gave up 11 bases and V 0 bases, and 3 bases lay outside the gene matches. Germline V CDR1 and CDR2: LNHNV, YYDKDF (reference sequence). For the CDR3, the DNA is TGTGCCACCAGCAGAGATTCGGGAGGGGAGTACTTC. Translating it yields CATSRDSGGEYF.

The V call is TRBV5-6, the J call TRBJ2-2; 11 bases line up with TRBD2. The V gene's germline CDR1 is SGHDT and CDR2 YYEEEE. J gave up 0 bases and V 1 base, and 2 bases lay outside the gene matches. The CDR3 totals 17 residues. In DNA form, the CDR3 reads TGTGCCAGCAGCTTGATTAGCGGGGGGGCGAACACCGGGGAGCTGTTTTTT. Translating it yields CASSLISGGANTGELFF.

This rearrangement joins TRBV5-4 to TRBJ2-2; maybe TRBD1 (5 bases). The CDR3 is made up of 16 amino acids. V was cut by 0 bases and J by 3 bases, with 12 bases left in between. The germline gives CDR1 SGHNT, CDR2 YYREEE (reference sequence). CDR3: CASSLAGRVDTGELFF. CDR3 bases: TGTGCCAGCAGCTTGGCCGGCAGGGTGGACACCGGGGAGCTGTTTTTT.

This clone has only a few counts. The J gene is TRBJ2-7, the V gene TRBV12-5, with TRBD1 as a possible D gene (6 bases). CDR3 length equals 12 residues. Germline V gene data show CDR1 as LGHNT and CDR2 as FRNRAP. Trimming removed 7 bases at V and 0 bases at J, with 7 bases between. The chain's CDR3 is CASEDSSYEQYF. In nucleotides, the CDR3 is TGTGCTAGTGAGGACAGCTCCTACGAGCAGTACTTC.

The chain recombines TRBV18 with TRBJ2-5; TRBD2 might be the D (6 bases). V was pared by 6 bases and J by 5 bases, with 22 bases between. This CDR3 has 16 amino acids. The V gene's germline CDR1 is KGHSH and CDR2 LQKENI. The CDR3 spells CASSRSRPGSGETQYF. The CDR3 region has the DNA TGTGCCAGCTCGCGATCGAGACCCGGGAGTGGGGAGACCCAGTACTTC.

This chain uses TRBV9 with TRBJ1-1; 8 positions match TRBD1. CDR3 size: 15 residues. V trimming: 4 bases; J trimming: 0 bases; junction bases outside the gene matches: 5. The V gene's germline CDR1 is SGDLS and CDR2 YYNGEE. CDR3 nucleotides: TGTGCCAGCAGCTTGAGGACAGGGATGAACACTGAAGCTTTCTTT. Residues: CASSLRTGMNTEAFF.

V usage is TRBV11-3 and J usage is TRBJ2-5, with a possible D match to TRBD2 (6 bases). CDR3 length equals 13 residues. V gave up 1 base and J gave up 6 bases, with 9 bases separating them. Germline V gene sequence: CDR1 SGHNT, CDR2 YENEEA. The CDR3 DNA sequence: TGTGCCAGCAGCTTAGGCGGGGAAAAGACCCAGTACTTC. Protein sequence: CASSLGGEKTQYF. Looking up the rest from reference TRBV11-3 and TRBJ2-5 gives the full variable domain: EAGVVQSPRYKIIEKKQPVAFWCNPISGHNTLYWYLQNLGQGPELLIRYENEEAVDDSQLPKDRFSAERLKGVDSTLKIQPAELGDSAVYLCASSLGGEKTQYFGPGTRLLVL.

This chain connects TRBV4-1 to TRBJ1-4; D call uncertain. In germline, CDR1 is MGHRA, CDR2 YSYEKL. V was pared by 4 bases and J by 2 bases, with 8 bases between. The CDR3 is made up of 14 amino acids. As DNA, the CDR3 is TGCGCCAGCAGCCCTTCGACCACTAATGAAAAACTGTTTTTT. Residues: CASSPSTTNEKLFF.

The genes are TRBV7-6 and TRBJ2-7; D unclear. This CDR3 spans 11 amino acids. The germline V gene encodes CDR1 SGHVS and CDR2 FNYEAQ. Trimming took 0 bases from V and 7 from J, leaving 4 bases between them. CDR3 in amino acids: CASSLAGEQYF. Here the CDR3 DNA reads TGTGCCAGCAGCTTAGCGGGGGAGCAGTACTTC.

V and J are TRBV7-9 and TRBJ2-7; a weak D match, TRBD2 (5 bases). CDR3 length: 16 amino acids. The germline gives CDR1 SEHNR, CDR2 FQNEAQ (reference sequence). V lost 2 bases, J lost 5 bases, and 19 bases lay in between. The CDR3 is CASSLYSSSPPHEQYF. The CDR3 nucleotides are TGTGCCAGCAGCTTATATTCTAGCTCCCCACCCCACGAGCAGTACTTC.

This sequence joins TRBV5-1 and TRBJ1-4, with TRBD1 identical over 7 bases. V shed 4 bases, J shed 7 bases, and the junction held 10 bases outside the gene matches. The V gene's germline CDR1 is SGHRS and CDR2 YFSETQ. This CDR3 is built from 15 residues. The CDR3 reads CASSQGTASGEKLFF. The CDR3 region has the DNA TGCGCCAGCAGCCAGGGGACAGCTTCAGGTGAAAAACTGTTTTTT.

The chain is built from TRBV25-1 and TRBJ2-5, with D possibly being TRBD2 (7 bases). This CDR3 region has 15 residues. V was pared by 1 base and J by 2 bases, with 11 bases between. Per germline, CDR1 MGHDK and CDR2 SYGVNS. CDR3 sequence: CASSEWGGQQETQYF. CDR3 nucleotides: TGTGCCAGCAGTGAATGGGGGGGACAACAAGAGACCCAGTACTTC.